Each of the 5 T cell receptor beta chains below was sequenced from the same sample in a study of blood T cells in healthy people across ages (dated by TCRdb to between 2014 and 2017). Library construction relied on 5' RACE. The sequencing machine was an Illumina HiSeq 2500. The second PCR ran for about 6 to 12 cycles and used a J-beta primer mix along with a sample-barcoded 5' primer. TCRdb itself trimmed the public reads at Q25 with fastp, ran MiXCR and retained productive beta chains. CDR3 protein duplicates are merged, each entry listing the most common genes and DNA. The sample table shows more than 1 million distinct CDR3 sequences, and 45% are seen once. The top ten clones comprise approximately 17% of the sample. The sequencing sample was made of blood. The receptors shown here come from a woman in her sixties in good health.

There are a few counts of this clonotype. The CDR3 protein is CASSYSTGYGYTF. The DNA of the CDR3 is TGTGCCAGCAGTTACTCGACGGGCTATGGCTACACCTTC. The J gene is TRBJ1-2, the V gene TRBV6-5, with D hard to call. Germline V CDR1 and CDR2: MNHEY, SVGAGI. Trimming took off 0 bases at V and 4 bases at J, with 6 bases between the two ends. This CDR3 region has 13 residues.

The sample holds a few counts of this clonotype. This CDR3 reads CASRTGVQSEQYF. The DNA of the CDR3 is TGTGCCAGCAGGACAGGGGTCCAATCTGAGCAGTACTTC. This rearrangement joins TRBV6-5 to TRBJ2-5, with TRBD1 matching 8 bases. Per the germline V gene, CDR1 is MNHEY and CDR2 is SVGAGI. V was pared by 6 bases and J by 11 bases, with 11 bases of the junction left unmatched. The length of the CDR3 is 13 residues.

The chain recombines TRBV20-1 with TRBJ2-4, with TRBD2 as a possible D gene (6 bases). The V gene's germline CDR1 is DFQATT and CDR2 SNEGSKA (reference sequence). Trimming removed 5 bases at V and 0 bases at J, with 11 bases between. CDR3 length equals 14 residues. CDR3 sequence: CSAPGLLAKNIQYF. CDR3 sequence (DNA): TGCAGTGCTCCGGGACTGCTAGCCAAAAACATTCAGTACTTC.

This clonotype was observed a few times. CDR3 in DNA: TGTGCCAGCTCACGACCGACGTTAACTAGCGGGAGCACCTACGAGCAGTACTTC. Its protein is CASSRPTLTSGSTYEQYF. The chain joins TRBV18 to TRBJ2-7; 11 bases line up with TRBD2. V dropped 4 bases and J dropped 2; count of bases not matched to a gene: 13. The CDR3 spans 18 residues. The germline gives CDR1 KGHSH, CDR2 LQKENI.

V and J are TRBV24-1 and TRBJ2-5, with TRBD2 identical over 8 bases. The length of the CDR3 is 18 residues. Looked up from germline, CDR1 is KGHDR and CDR2 is SFDVKD. J lost 4 bases, V lost 2 bases, and 14 bases had no gene match. The CDR3 DNA follows: TGTGCCACCAGTGATTGGAACCTCGGGACTAGTGAAGCAGAGACCCAGTACTTC. It encodes CATSDWNLGTSEAETQYF.